A single sample is the source of the 32 T cell receptor beta chains below, sequenced in a study of T cell changes during pregnancy in multiple sclerosis. Assay: immunoSEQ multiplex PCR; the TCRdb copy retains only in-frame clones and omits some. This repertoire shows about 46,000 clones, more than 85% found once; its top ten account for approximately 9%. The sequenced sample was CD8+ T cells from peripheral blood mononuclear cells, obtained after pregnancy. All receptors come from a female donor with multiple sclerosis, enrolled in a pregnancy study.

The chain is built from TRBV2 and TRBJ1-5, with D tentatively TRBD1 (5 bases). The germline V gene encodes CDR1 SNHLY and CDR2 FYNNEI. Between the trimmed V and J ends, which lost 4 bases and 2 bases, there was a span of 15 bases. The CDR3 consists of 16 residues. CDR3 region: CASSGQGSWGNQPQHF. CDR3 nucleotide sequence: TGTGCCAGCAGTGGGCAGGGCAGTTGGGGCAATCAGCCCCAGCATTTT.

This clone has only a few counts. V gene TRBV7-9 combines with J gene TRBJ2-3, with a weak D call TRBD2 (7 bases). The CDR3 is 15 amino acids. Germline assignment: CDR1 SEHNR and CDR2 FQNEAQ (reference sequence). V was trimmed by 1 base and J by 2 bases, leaving 10 bases between them. The CDR3 protein is CASSLGGGHTDTQYF. The CDR3 nucleotides are TGTGCCAGCAGCTTAGGGGGGGGGCACACAGATACGCAGTATTTT.

The chain is built from TRBV10-1 and TRBJ2-1, with D possibly matching TRBD2 (5 bases). Trimming left V 8 bases short and J 0 bases short, with 14 bases between. Per germline, CDR1 WNHNN and CDR2 SYGVQD (reference sequence). There are 15 residues in the CDR3. The CDR3 region has the DNA TGCGCCAGCGGACGGATTGAGGGCTCCTACAATGAGCAGTTCTTC. This codes for CASGRIEGSYNEQFF.

The chain has TRBV6-5 and TRBJ1-1; D not resolved. The CDR3 is 14 residues long. Trimming removed 2 bases from V and 2 bases from J, with 9 bases in between. CDR1 and CDR2 from the germline V gene are MNHEY and SVGAGI. For the CDR3, the DNA is TGTGCCAGCAGTTACGGGCAGGCTAACACTGAAGCTTTCTTT. This translates into CASSYGQANTEAFF.

This clone was recorded only once. V usage is TRBV27 and J usage is TRBJ2-7; D call uncertain. V shed 3 bases and J shed 3 bases, with 15 bases lying between them. CDR1 and CDR2 from the germline V gene are MNHEY and SMNVEV (reference sequence). CDR3 size: 15 residues. The CDR3 loop reads CASSLRPNIVYEQYF. CDR3 in DNA: TGTGCCAGCAGTTTGCGGCCAAACATCGTCTACGAGCAGTACTTC.

The chain uses TRBV7-9 and TRBJ2-1; D is possibly TRBD2 (5 bases). The V gene's germline CDR1 is SEHNR and CDR2 FQNEAQ (reference sequence). Between the trimmed V and J ends, which lost 5 bases and 5 bases, there was a span of 7 bases. The CDR3 extends over 12 amino acids. Here the CDR3 reads CASSPGDNEQFF. For the CDR3, the DNA is TGTGCCAGCAGCCCCGGGGACAATGAGCAGTTCTTC.

The chain combines TRBV27 with TRBJ2-7, with 10 bases that match TRBD1. Trimming cost V 8 bases and J 4 bases; bases outside gene matches: 5. Germline CDR1 and CDR2: MNHEY and SMNVEV (reference sequence). CDR3 length: 13 amino acids. The CDR3 is CASGDRGPYEQYF. The CDR3 region has the DNA TGTGCCAGCGGTGACAGGGGGCCGTACGAGCAGTACTTC.

The genes are TRBV9 and TRBJ2-7; 9 bases are a match to TRBD1. V lost 0 bases and J lost 5; bases outside the gene matches: 6. This CDR3 comprises 15 residues. Germline CDR1 SGDLS, CDR2 YYNGEE. DNA for the CDR3: TGTGCCAGCAGCGTAGAGGGGACAGGGAATCACGAGCAGTACTTC. It codes for CASSVEGTGNHEQYF.

The chain employs TRBV11-3 and TRBJ2-1; 13 bases fit TRBD2. The J segment lost 9 bases and the V segment lost 4 bases, leaving 6 bases of the junction unmatched. This CDR3 has 15 amino acids. Germline V CDR1 and CDR2: SGHNT, YENEEA. The CDR3: CASSSTSGRAAEQFF. DNA for the CDR3: TGTGCCAGCAGCTCAACTAGCGGGAGGGCCGCTGAGCAGTTCTTC.

The V and J genes are TRBV10-3 and TRBJ2-2, with 10 bases that match TRBD1. Germline lookup yields CDR1 ENHRY and CDR2 SYGVKD. This CDR3 region has 13 residues. V shed 10 bases, J shed 8 bases, and the junction held 7 bases outside the gene matches. CDR3 loop: CATLTGGGGELFF. The CDR3 DNA follows: TGTGCCACCCTGACAGGGGGCGGAGGGGAGCTGTTTTTT.

This sequence joins TRBV19 and TRBJ2-5, with TRBD2 matching over 8 bases. Germline V gene lookup returns CDR1 LNHDA and CDR2 SQIVND (reference sequence). The CDR3 is 15 residues long. The V segment lost 3 bases and the J segment 2 bases; nucleotides outside the gene matches: 5. The CDR3 loop is CASSMGTRIQETQYF. The CDR3 DNA reads TGTGCCAGTAGTATGGGGACTAGAATTCAAGAGACCCAGTACTTC.

This sequence joins TRBV4-2 and TRBJ2-3; D gene uncertain. V was trimmed by 0 bases and J by 0 bases, leaving 7 bases between them. There are 15 residues in the CDR3. Germline loops: CDR1 LGHNA, CDR2 YNFKEQ. This chain's CDR3 is CASSQDPSSTDTQYF. As DNA, the CDR3 is TGTGCCAGCAGCCAAGACCCGTCTAGCACAGATACGCAGTATTTT.

This chain joins TRBV7-8 and TRBJ2-7, with D perhaps matching TRBD1 (6 bases). CDR3 length: 20 residues. The V end lost 2 bases, the J end lost 6 bases, and 32 bases lay between the germline ends. Germline CDR1 and CDR2: SGHVS and FQNEAQ. DNA for the CDR3: TGTGCCAGCAGCTTATTGCTAGTTGGGACATTTGGGCGAGTTGATGTCGAGCAGTACTTC. Translated, it gives CASSLLLVGTFGRVDVEQYF.

The chain joins TRBV4-1 to TRBJ1-1; possibly TRBD1 for D (5 bases). Trimming removed 0 bases at V and 1 base at J, with 9 bases between. The CDR3 covers 15 residues. Germline V gene lookup returns CDR1 MGHRA and CDR2 YSYEKL. CDR3 amino acids: CASSQDRGKNTEAFF. As DNA, the CDR3 is TGCGCCAGCAGCCAAGATCGGGGGAAGAACACTGAAGCTTTCTTT.

This clone was recorded once. The CDR3 protein is CASSPGQSSYEQYF. The CDR3 DNA follows: TGCGCCAGCAGCCCGGGACAGAGCTCCTACGAGCAGTACTTC. This chain uses TRBV4-3 with TRBJ2-7; the match to TRBD1 covers 7 bases. There are 14 residues in the CDR3. Germline CDR1 reads LGHNA; CDR2 reads YSLEER. With 4 bases clipped from V and 0 bases from J, the junction kept 3 bases outside the gene matches.

The chain is built from TRBV15 and TRBJ1-5, with D perhaps TRBD1 (5 bases). V was clipped by 0 bases and J by 5 bases, with 8 bases between them. The CDR3 totals 14 residues. Germline CDR1 and CDR2: LNHNV and YYDKDF (reference sequence). CDR3 DNA: TGTGCCACCAGCAGAGACAGGGAGGATCAGCCCCAGCATTTT. Protein sequence: CATSRDREDQPQHF.

This clone is deemed medium-sized (0.01 to 0.1%). J is TRBJ2-6 and V is TRBV4-3; TRBD2 is a possible D gene (6 bases). There are 16 residues in the CDR3. With 1 base removed from V and 0 bases from J, the gap between germline ends came to 7 bases. Germline lookup yields CDR1 LGHNA and CDR2 YSLEER. The CDR3, as DNA: TGCGCCAGCAGCCAAGGGGAGGTCTCTGGGGCCAACGTCCTGACTTTC. It codes for CASSQGEVSGANVLTF.

The chain carries TRBV7-9 and TRBJ2-1, with D possibly TRBD2 on 5 matching bases. The CDR3 is 14 amino acids. Trimming took off 5 bases at V and 6 bases at J, with 14 bases between the two ends. Germline V lookup: CDR1 SEHNR, CDR2 FQNEAQ (reference sequence). The CDR3 coding sequence is TGTGCCAGCAGCCTTGGACTCAATCTCAATGAGCAGTTCTTC. Translating it yields CASSLGLNLNEQFF.

The chain combines TRBV7-2 with TRBJ2-7, with 8 positions matching TRBD1. V trimming: 1 base; J trimming: 2 bases; junction bases outside the gene matches: 4. The CDR3 has 15 amino acids. Germline-derived CDR1 and CDR2 are SGHTA and FQGNSA. CDR3: CASSLGSGGPYEQYF. The CDR3 bases are TGTGCCAGCAGCTTAGGGTCAGGGGGCCCCTACGAGCAGTACTTC.

The chain couples TRBV6-1 to TRBJ1-1; D call uncertain. This CDR3 region has 12 residues. Trimming shortened V by 3 bases and J by 11 bases, and 13 bases separated the two germline ends. The germline gives CDR1 MNHNS, CDR2 SASEGT. The CDR3, as DNA: TGTGCCAGCAGTGAGGGCAGTGTCGACGCTTTCTTT. This translates into CASSEGSVDAFF.

The chain couples TRBV7-9 to TRBJ2-2, with TRBD2 identical over 7 bases. The ends lost 1 base at V and 1 base at J; junction bases unmatched: 0. Germline assignment: CDR1 SEHNR and CDR2 FQNEAQ (reference sequence). The length of the CDR3 is 15 residues. The CDR3 DNA reads TGTGCCAGCAGCTTAGTAGCGGGGAACACCGGGGAGCTGTTTTTT. Encoded protein: CASSLVAGNTGELFF.

The chain links TRBV4-1 to TRBJ1-1; D possibly corresponds to TRBD1 (6 bases). The CDR3 is 16 residues long. Trimming cost V 0 bases and J 0 bases, with 11 bases left between them. Germline V gene lookup returns CDR1 MGHRA and CDR2 YSYEKL. CDR3 amino acids: CASSQDPGALNTEAFF. As DNA, the CDR3 is TGCGCCAGCAGCCAAGATCCAGGGGCGTTGAACACTGAAGCTTTCTTT.

This chain links TRBV2 with TRBJ1-1; tentatively, D is TRBD1 (5 bases). The germline CDR1 and CDR2 sequences are SNHLY and FYNNEI. V dropped 8 bases and J dropped 11 bases, with 15 bases sitting between them. The CDR3 runs to 11 residues. CDR3: CASGEGREAFF. The CDR3 DNA sequence: TGTGCCAGCGGGGAGGGGAGGGAGGCTTTCTTT. The full variable domain, rest sourced from reference TRBV2 and TRBJ1-1, is EPEVTQTPSHQVTQMGQEVILRCVPISNHLYFYWYRQILGQKVEFLVSFYNNEISEKSEIFDDQFSVERPDGSNFTLKIRSTKLEDSAMYFCASGEGREAFFGQGTRLTVV.

The genes are TRBV30 and TRBJ2-7; tentative D call: TRBD1 (5 bases). Trimming stripped 5 bases from V and 2 bases from J, with 10 bases between. Germline V lookup: CDR1 GTSNPN, CDR2 SVGIG (reference sequence). CDR3 size: 12 residues. CDR3 DNA sequence: TGTGCCTGGCTGACAGAAACCTACGAGCAGTACTTC. Its protein is CAWLTETYEQYF.

This clone was observed a single time. The chain is built from TRBV28 and TRBJ1-2; 9 positions agree with TRBD1. Germline V gives CDR1 MDHEN, CDR2 SYDVKM. J was trimmed by 7 bases and V by 1 base; bases with no gene match: 7. This CDR3 is built from 15 residues. The CDR3 nucleotides are TGTGCCAGCAGTTTATCATTCCAGGGACAGGGTGGCTACACCTTC. Amino acids: CASSLSFQGQGGYTF.

This chain joins TRBV4-3 and TRBJ2-1; 12 nucleotides match TRBD2. Per the germline V gene, CDR1 is LGHNA and CDR2 is YSLEER. The CDR3 contains 15 residues. The trim removed 4 bases at V and 4 bases at J, leaving 2 bases unmatched. The CDR3 spells CASSRLAGGYNEQFF. CDR3 sequence (DNA): TGCGCCAGCAGCCGCCTAGCGGGGGGGTACAATGAGCAGTTCTTC.

This chain uses TRBV11-2 with TRBJ1-1; D is ambiguous. In germline, CDR1 is SGHAT, CDR2 FQNNGV. The CDR3 totals 11 residues. Trimming stripped 5 bases from V and 5 bases from J, with 6 bases between. The CDR3 sequence: CASSPGTEAFF. DNA of the CDR3: TGTGCCAGCAGCCCAGGTACTGAAGCTTTCTTT.

This clone is large by share. The V call is TRBV10-1, the J call TRBJ1-1, with TRBD1 as a possible D gene (5 bases). The V end was cut by 7 bases, the J end by 6 bases, with 18 bases between. The CDR3 extends over 14 amino acids. Germline CDR1 and CDR2: WNHNN and SYGVQD (reference sequence). DNA of the CDR3: TGCGCCAGCACCCAGGACATCTCGGGCTCTGAAGCTTTCTTT. Protein sequence: CASTQDISGSEAFF.

The V gene is TRBV18, the J gene TRBJ2-1; D perhaps matches TRBD2 (5 bases). Between the trimmed V and J ends, which lost 2 bases and 2 bases, there was a span of 16 bases. The germline V gene has CDR1 KGHSH and CDR2 LQKENI. There are 17 residues in the CDR3. DNA of the CDR3: TGTGCCAGCTCACCATTGGTGACTACCGGAGCCTACAATGAGCAGTTCTTC. Its protein product is CASSPLVTTGAYNEQFF.

V usage is TRBV6-5 and J usage is TRBJ1-1; D is unclear. V was pared by 6 bases and J by 2 bases, with 16 bases between. This CDR3 has 15 amino acids. CDR1 is MNHEY and CDR2 is SVGAGI in the germline V gene. The CDR3 nucleotides are TGTGCCAGCAGCCTATTAGCCGGCAGAAACACTGAAGCTTTCTTT. Amino acids: CASSLLAGRNTEAFF.

The chain has TRBV6-1 and TRBJ1-4; D is possibly TRBD1 (5 bases). The CDR3 spans 16 residues. V dropped 2 bases and J dropped 4 bases, with 14 bases sitting between them. CDR1 and CDR2 (germline): MNHNS, SASEGT. CDR3 region: CASSEIETAYNEKLFF. The DNA for the CDR3 is TGTGCCAGCAGTGAAATTGAGACAGCCTATAATGAAAAACTGTTTTTT.

The V and J genes are TRBV14 and TRBJ2-1; TRBD2 agrees at 7 bases. V shed 3 bases and J 1 base; nucleotides not matched to a gene: 15. The germline CDR1 and CDR2 sequences are SGHDN and FVKESK. This CDR3 region has 19 residues. In nucleotides, the CDR3 is TGTGCCAGCAGCCAGGCGGGTAGCGGGTACGTTCTATCCTACAATGAGCAGTTCTTC. It encodes CASSQAGSGYVLSYNEQFF.